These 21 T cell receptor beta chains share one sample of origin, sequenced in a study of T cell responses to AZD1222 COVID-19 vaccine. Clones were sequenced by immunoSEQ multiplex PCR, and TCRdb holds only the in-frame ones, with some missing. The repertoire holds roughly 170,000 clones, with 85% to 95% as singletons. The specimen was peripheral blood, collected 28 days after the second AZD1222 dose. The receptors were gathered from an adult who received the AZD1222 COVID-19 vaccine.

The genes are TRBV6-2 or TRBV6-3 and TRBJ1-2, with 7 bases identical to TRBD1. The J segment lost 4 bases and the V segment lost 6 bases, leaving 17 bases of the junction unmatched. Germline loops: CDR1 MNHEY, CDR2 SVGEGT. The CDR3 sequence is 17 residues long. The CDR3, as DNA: TGTGCCAGCAGCGACGGGACAGCGAAAAAAGCCTTCTATGGCTACACCTTC. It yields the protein CASSDGTAKKAFYGYTF.

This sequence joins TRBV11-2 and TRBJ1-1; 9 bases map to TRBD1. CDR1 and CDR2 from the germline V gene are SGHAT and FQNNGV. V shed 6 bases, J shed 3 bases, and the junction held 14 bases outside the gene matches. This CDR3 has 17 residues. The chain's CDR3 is CASSHGQGFMLYTEAFF. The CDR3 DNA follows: TGTGCCAGCAGTCACGGACAGGGGTTTATGTTGTACACTGAAGCTTTCTTT.

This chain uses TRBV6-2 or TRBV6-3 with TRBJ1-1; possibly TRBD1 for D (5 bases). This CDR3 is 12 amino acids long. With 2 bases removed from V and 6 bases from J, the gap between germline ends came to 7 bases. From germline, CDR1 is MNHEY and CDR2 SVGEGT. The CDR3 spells CASSYGGAEAFF. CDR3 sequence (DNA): TGTGCCAGCAGTTACGGGGGTGCTGAAGCTTTCTTT.

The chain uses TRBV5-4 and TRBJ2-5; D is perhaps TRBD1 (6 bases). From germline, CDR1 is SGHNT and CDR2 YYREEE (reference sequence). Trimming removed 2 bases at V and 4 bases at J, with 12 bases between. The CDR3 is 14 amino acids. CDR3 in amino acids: CASSLNRDSETQYF. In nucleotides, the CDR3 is TGTGCCAGCAGCTTAAACAGGGATTCAGAGACCCAGTACTTC. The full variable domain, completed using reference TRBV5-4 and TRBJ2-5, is ETGVTQSPTHLIKTRGQQVTLRCSSQSGHNTVSWYQQALGQGPQFIFQYYREEENGRGNFPPRFSGLQFPNYSSELNVNALELDDSALYLCASSLNRDSETQYFGPGTRLLVL.

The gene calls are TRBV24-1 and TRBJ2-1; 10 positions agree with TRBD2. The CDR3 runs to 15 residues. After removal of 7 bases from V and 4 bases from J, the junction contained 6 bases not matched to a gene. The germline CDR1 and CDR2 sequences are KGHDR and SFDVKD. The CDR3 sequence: CATSDPGLAYNEQFF. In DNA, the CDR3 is TGTGCCACCAGCGATCCGGGACTAGCGTACAATGAGCAGTTCTTC.

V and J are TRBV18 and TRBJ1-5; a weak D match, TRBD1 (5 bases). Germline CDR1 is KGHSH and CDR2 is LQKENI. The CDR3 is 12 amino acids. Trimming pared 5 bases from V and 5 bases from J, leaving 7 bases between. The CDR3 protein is CASSGGDQPQHF. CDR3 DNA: TGTGCCAGCTCAGGGGGAGATCAGCCCCAGCATTTT.

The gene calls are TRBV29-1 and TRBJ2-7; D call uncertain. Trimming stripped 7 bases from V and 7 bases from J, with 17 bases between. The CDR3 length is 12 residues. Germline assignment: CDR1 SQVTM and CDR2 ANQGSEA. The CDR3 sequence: CSASGVVREQYF. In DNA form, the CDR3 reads TGCAGCGCGAGTGGGGTAGTACGAGAGCAGTACTTC.

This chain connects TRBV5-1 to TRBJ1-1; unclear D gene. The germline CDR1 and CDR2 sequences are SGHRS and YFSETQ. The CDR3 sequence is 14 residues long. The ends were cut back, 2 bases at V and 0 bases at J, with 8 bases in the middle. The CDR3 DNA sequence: TGCGCCAGCAGCTTTGAGTTCATGAACACTGAAGCTTTCTTT. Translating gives CASSFEFMNTEAFF.

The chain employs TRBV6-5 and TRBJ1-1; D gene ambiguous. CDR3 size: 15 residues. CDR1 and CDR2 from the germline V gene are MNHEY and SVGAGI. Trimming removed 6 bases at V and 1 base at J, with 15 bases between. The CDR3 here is CASRLAGRANTEAFF. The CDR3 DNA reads TGTGCCAGCAGATTGGCCGGACGGGCGAACACTGAAGCTTTCTTT.

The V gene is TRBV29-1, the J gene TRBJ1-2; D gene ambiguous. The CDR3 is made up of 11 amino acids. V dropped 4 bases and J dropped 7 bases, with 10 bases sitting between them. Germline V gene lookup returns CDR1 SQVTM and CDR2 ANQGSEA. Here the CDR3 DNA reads TGCAGCGTTGCTGGGGATCGTGGCTACACCTTC. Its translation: CSVAGDRGYTF. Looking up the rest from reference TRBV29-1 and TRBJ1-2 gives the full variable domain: SAVISQKPSRDICQRGTSLTIQCQVDSQVTMMFWYRQQPGQSLTLIATANQGSEATYESGFVIDKFPISRPNLTFSTLTVSNMSPEDSSIYLCSVAGDRGYTFGSGTRLTVV.

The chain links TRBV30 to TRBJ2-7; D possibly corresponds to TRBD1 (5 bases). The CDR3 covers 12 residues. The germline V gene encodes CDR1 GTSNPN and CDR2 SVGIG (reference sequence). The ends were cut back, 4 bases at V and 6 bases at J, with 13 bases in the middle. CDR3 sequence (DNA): TGTGCCTGGAACGTGGGGCCTCCCGAGCAGTACTTC. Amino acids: CAWNVGPPEQYF.

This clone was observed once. DNA of the CDR3: TGTGCCAGCAGCTTACCCCGCGGGGGGGGCGCGGATAATTCACCCCTCCACTTT. This codes for CASSLPRGGGADNSPLHF. V and J are TRBV7-9 and TRBJ1-6; a weak D match, TRBD1 (6 bases). Per germline, CDR1 SEHNR and CDR2 FQNEAQ (reference sequence). The V and J ends lost 2 bases and 5 bases respectively, with 19 bases between them. The CDR3 has 18 residues.

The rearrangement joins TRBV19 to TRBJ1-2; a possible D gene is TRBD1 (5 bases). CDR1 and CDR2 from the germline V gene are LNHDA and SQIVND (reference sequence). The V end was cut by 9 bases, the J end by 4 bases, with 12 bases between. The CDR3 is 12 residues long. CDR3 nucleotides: TGTGCCAGCAGGAATGGGGGCTATGGCTACACCTTC. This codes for CASRNGGYGYTF.

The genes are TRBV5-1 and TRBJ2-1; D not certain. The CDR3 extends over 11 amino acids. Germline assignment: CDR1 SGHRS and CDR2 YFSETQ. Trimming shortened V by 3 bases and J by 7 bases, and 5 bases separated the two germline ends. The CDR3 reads CASSYWNEQFF. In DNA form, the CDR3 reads TGCGCCAGCAGCTACTGGAATGAGCAGTTCTTC. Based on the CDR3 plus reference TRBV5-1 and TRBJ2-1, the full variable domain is KAGVTQTPRYLIKTRGQQVTLSCSPISGHRSVSWYQQTPGQGLQFLFEYFSETQRNKGNFPGRFSGRQFSNSRSEMNVSTLELGDSALYLCASSYWNEQFFGPGTRLTVL.

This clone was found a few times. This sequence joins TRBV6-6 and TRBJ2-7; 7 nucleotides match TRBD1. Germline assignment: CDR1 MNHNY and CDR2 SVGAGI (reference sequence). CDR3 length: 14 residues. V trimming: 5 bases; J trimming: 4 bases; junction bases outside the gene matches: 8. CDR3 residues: CASSKQGRGYEQYF. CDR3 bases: TGTGCCAGCAGTAAACAGGGGAGAGGGTACGAGCAGTACTTC.

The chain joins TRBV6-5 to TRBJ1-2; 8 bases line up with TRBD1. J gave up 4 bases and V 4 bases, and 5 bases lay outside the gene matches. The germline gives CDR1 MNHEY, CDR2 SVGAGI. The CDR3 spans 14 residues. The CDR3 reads CASSFQGAGYGYTF. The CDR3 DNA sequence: TGTGCCAGCAGTTTCCAGGGGGCTGGCTATGGCTACACCTTC.

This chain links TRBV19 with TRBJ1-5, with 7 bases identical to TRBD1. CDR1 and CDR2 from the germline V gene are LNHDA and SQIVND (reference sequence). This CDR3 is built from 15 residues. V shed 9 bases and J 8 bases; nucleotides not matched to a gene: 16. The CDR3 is CASKIGTARVEPQHF. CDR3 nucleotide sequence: TGTGCCAGCAAAATTGGGACAGCCCGGGTGGAGCCCCAGCATTTT.

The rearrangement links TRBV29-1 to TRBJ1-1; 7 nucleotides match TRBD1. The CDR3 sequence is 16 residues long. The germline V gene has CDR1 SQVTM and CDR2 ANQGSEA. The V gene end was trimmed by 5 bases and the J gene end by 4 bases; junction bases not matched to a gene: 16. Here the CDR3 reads CSVSRARGGTVTEAFF. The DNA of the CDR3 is TGCAGCGTTAGCCGGGCCCGGGGTGGGACAGTCACTGAAGCTTTCTTT.

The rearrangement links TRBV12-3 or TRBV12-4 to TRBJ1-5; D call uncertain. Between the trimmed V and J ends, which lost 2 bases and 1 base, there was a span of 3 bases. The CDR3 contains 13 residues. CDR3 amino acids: CASSLRSNQPQHF. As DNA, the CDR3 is TGTGCCAGCAGTTTAAGGAGCAATCAGCCCCAGCATTTT.

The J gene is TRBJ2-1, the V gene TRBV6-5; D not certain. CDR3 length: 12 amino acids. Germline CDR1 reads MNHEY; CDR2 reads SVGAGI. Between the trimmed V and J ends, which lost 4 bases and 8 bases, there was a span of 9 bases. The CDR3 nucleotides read TGTGCCAGCAGTTTATACGGTGATGAGCAGTTCTTC. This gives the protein CASSLYGDEQFF.

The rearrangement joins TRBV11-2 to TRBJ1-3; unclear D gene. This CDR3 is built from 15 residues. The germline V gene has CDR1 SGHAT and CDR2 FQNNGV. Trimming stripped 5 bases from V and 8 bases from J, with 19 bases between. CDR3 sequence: CASSQATYRRDTIYF. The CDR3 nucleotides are TGTGCCAGCAGCCAAGCAACCTACCGGCGGGACACCATATATTTT.